This T cell receptor (beta chain) stems from a study of blood T cell repertoires in COVID-19 (dated by TCRdb to 2018 to 2021). At the level of the whole study: The collaborator samples originated in the United States, Italy and Spain and spanned the acute and convalescent phases of COVID-19. The prospective study material was composed of cDNA or gDNA derived from T cells, B-cell-depleted T cells, or PBMCs. Subjects who had been exposed to COVID-19, were actively infected with it, or had recovered from it provided the deeply sampled blood TCRbeta repertoires that made up the dataset. A freely available public database, intended as a resource for researchers studying the immune response to SARS-CoV-2, is where the repertoires were released. Samples were obtained from the ongoing ImmuneRACE study (first 160 participants) and from 950 to 1,500 subjects provided by 6 global collaborators. Nearly every sample came with metadata listing a de-identified subject ID, COVID-19 status, age in years and sex. Where available, HLA class I and class II types were obtained from metadata supplied by the sample provider rather than from assay-based typing.

The investigation overall reported the following: How much clinical and demographic metadata was included differed by source and by participant, and the metadata was provided uncurated.

The immunoSEQ Assay, a bias-controlled multiplex PCR, was used to amplify TCRbeta CDR3 regions from genomic DNA. The original pipeline was this. The number of nucleated cells in each sample was estimated by amplification of reference gene primers within the assay. To quantify the absolute abundance of each unique TCRbeta CDR3 rearrangement, sequence reads were collapsed and filtered. For each sample, productive Simpson clonality was calculated as the square root of Simpson's diversity index across productive rearrangements. TCRdb took this table from immuneACCESS and kept in-frame rearrangements with V and J called. Such tables lack part of the clones; where checked against another copy, unresolved V genes explain under half of the gap, and the rest is unexplained. Clonal size and the V and J genes are those of that table, whereas D and trimming came from the DNA. The sample yields around 35,000 clones; more than 65% were counted once. Roughly 3.1% of the sample rests with the top ten.

Concerning this clone: There is no known antigen for this receptor. No much larger clone is present one base from it, and per-base qualities are unavailable.

One collaborating source in Seattle enrolled patients during active infection and followed them longitudinally through the course of disease. Collaborating institutions collected whole blood in K2EDTA tubes following their own protocols. For TCRbeta analysis, collaborators shipped samples in one of three forms: frozen whole blood, isolated PBMCs, or DNA extracted from either of those sample types. The specimen was peripheral blood. The receptor's source is a man aged 70 or older with COVID-19, enrolled during active disease.

CDR3 region: CASSSQPSSGRRSSYNEQFF. The base sequence is TGTGCCAGCAGCTCCCAGCCCTCTAGCGGGAGGCGAAGCTCCTACAATGAGCAGTTCTTC. The V gene is TRBV7-8 and the J gene is TRBJ2-1; TRBD2 fits 11 bases in the junction. The CDR3 starts with the cysteine, ends with the phenylalanine, and has 20 residues. Only the CDR3 DNA is retained, 60 bases long and in frame from the first base. CDR1 is given as SGHVS and CDR2 as FQNEAQ, both from the germline V gene. V ends up 4 bases short and J 0 bases short, with an unmatched junction base count of 14.